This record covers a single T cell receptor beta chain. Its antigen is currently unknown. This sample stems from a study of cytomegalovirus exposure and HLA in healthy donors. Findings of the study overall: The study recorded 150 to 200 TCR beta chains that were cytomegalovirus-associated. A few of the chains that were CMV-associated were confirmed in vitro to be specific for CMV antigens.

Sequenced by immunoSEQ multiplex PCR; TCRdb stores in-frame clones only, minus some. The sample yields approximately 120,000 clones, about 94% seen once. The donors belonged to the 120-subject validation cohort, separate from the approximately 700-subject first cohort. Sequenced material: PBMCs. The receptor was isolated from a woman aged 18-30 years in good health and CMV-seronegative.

Here the CDR3 reads CASSPLDGYEQYF. The CDR3, as DNA: TGTGCCAGCAGCCCCCTAGACGGTTACGAGCAGTACTTC. The gene calls are TRBV7-2 and TRBJ2-7; the D is unclear. The CDR3 covers 13 residues. Germline assignment: CDR1 SGHTA and CDR2 FQGNSA. V dropped 5 bases and J dropped 4 bases, with 12 bases sitting between them.